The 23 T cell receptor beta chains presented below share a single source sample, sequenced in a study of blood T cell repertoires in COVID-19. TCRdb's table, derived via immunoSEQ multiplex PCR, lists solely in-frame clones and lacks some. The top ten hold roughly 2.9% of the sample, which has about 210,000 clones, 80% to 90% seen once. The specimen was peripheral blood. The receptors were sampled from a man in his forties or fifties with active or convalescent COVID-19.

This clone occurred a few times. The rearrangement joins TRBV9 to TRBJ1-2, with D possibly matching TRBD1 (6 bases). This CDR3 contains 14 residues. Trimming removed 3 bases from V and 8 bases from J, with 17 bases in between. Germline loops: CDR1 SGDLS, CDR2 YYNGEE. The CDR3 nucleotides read TGTGCCAGCAGCGACCGGGGAGGGGGTGGAGGCTACACCTTC. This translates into CASSDRGGGGGYTF.

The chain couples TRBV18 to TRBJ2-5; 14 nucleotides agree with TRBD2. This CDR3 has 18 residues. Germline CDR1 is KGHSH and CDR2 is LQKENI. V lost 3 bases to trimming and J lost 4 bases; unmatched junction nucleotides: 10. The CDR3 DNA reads TGTGCCAGCTCACCCATGACTAGCGGGGGGGCCGGCGGAGAGACCCAGTACTTC. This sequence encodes CASSPMTSGGAGGETQYF.

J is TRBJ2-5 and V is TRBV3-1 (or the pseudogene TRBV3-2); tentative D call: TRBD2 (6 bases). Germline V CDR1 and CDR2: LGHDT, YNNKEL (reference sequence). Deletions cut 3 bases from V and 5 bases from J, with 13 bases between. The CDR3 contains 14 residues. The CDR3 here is CASSHGTLSETQYF. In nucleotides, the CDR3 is TGTGCCAGCAGCCACGGGACTCTTAGCGAGACCCAGTACTTC.

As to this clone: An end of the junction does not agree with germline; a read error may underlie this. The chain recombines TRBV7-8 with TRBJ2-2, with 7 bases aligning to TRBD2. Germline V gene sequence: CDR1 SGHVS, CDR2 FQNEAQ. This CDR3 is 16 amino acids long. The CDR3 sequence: CATSLYGGGNTGELFF. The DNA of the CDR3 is TGTGCCACCAGCTTATATGGGGGGGGAAACACCGGGGAGCTGTTTTTT.

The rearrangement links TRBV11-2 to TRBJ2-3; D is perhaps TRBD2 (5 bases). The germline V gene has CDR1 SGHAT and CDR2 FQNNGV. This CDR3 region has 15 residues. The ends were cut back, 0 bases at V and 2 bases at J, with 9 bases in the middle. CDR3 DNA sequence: TGTGCCAGCAGCTTAGATAGGACTTACACAGATACGCAGTATTTT. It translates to CASSLDRTYTDTQYF.

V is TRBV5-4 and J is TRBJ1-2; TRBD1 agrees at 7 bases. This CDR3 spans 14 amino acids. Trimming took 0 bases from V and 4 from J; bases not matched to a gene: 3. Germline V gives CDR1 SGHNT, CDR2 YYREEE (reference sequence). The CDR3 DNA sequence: TGTGCCAGCAGCTTGGGAGGGGGCGGCTATGGCTACACCTTC. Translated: CASSLGGGGYGYTF.

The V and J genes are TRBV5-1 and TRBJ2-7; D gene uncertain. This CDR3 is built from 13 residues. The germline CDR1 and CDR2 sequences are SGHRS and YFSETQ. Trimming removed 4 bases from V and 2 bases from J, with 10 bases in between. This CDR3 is CASSVDGAYEQYF. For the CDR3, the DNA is TGCGCCAGCAGCGTGGACGGTGCCTACGAGCAGTACTTC.

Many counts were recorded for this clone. CDR3 DNA: TGTGCTAGTGGTTTAGAGGGGGCCGAGCAGTACTTC. It specifies CASGLEGAEQYF. V is TRBV12-5 and J is TRBJ2-7, with 7 bases lining up with TRBD1. The ends lost 3 bases at V and 6 bases at J; junction bases unmatched: 2. This CDR3 comprises 12 residues. In germline, CDR1 is LGHNT, CDR2 FRNRAP.

The CDR3 DNA follows: TGTGCCAGCAGTTACGGGGCTAGTGGGTACACCGGGGAGCTGTTTTTT. Amino acid sequence: CASSYGASGYTGELFF. The V call is TRBV6-5, the J call TRBJ2-2; tentatively, D is TRBD1 (5 bases). The CDR3 has 16 residues. V was clipped by 2 bases and J by 3 bases, with 13 bases between them. Germline V gene data show CDR1 as MNHEY and CDR2 as SVGAGI.

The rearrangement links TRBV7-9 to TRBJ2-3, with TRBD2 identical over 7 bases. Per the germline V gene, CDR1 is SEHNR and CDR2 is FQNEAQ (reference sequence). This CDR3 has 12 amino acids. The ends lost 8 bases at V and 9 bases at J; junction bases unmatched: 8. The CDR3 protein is CASVAPGGTQYF. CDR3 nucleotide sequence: TGTGCCAGCGTCGCGCCGGGAGGCACGCAGTATTTT.

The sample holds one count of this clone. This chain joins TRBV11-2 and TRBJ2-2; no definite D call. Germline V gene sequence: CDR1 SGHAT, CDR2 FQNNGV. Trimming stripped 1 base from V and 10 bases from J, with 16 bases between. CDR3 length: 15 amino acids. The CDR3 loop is CASSLGQLRLVELFF. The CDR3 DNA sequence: TGTGCCAGCAGCTTAGGCCAGCTCAGGCTTGTGGAGCTGTTTTTT.

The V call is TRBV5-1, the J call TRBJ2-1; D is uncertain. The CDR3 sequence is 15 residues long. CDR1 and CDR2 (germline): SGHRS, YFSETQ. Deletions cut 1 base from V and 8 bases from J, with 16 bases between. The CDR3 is CASSLRVGPPHEQFF. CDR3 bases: TGCGCCAGCAGCTTGCGGGTAGGCCCACCCCATGAGCAGTTCTTC.

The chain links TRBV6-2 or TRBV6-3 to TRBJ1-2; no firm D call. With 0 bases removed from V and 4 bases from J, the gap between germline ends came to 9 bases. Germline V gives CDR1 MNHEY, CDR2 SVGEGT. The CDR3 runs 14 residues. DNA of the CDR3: TGTGCCAGCAGTTACTCGCCCTCGGGCTATGGCTACACCTTC. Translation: CASSYSPSGYGYTF.

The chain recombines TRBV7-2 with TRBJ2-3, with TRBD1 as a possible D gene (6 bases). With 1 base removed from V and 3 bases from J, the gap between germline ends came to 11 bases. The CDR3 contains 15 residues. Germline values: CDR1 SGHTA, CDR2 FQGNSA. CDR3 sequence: CASSLGIRGTDTQYF. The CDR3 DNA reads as TGTGCCAGCAGCTTAGGTATTAGGGGGACAGATACGCAGTATTTT.

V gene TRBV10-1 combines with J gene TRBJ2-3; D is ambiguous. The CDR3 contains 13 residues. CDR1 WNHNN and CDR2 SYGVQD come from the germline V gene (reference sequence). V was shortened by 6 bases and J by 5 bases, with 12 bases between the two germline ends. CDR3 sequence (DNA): TGCGCCAGCAGGCAAACTATGGGAGATACGCAGTATTTT. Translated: CASRQTMGDTQYF.

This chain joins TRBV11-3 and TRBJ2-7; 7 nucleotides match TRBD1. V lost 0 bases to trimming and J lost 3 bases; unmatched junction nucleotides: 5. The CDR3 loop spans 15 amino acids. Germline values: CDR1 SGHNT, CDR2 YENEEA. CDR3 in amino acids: CASSLETGDIYEQYF. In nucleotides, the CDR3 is TGTGCCAGCAGCTTAGAAACAGGGGATATCTACGAGCAGTACTTC. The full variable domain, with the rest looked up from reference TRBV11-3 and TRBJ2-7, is EAGVVQSPRYKIIEKKQPVAFWCNPISGHNTLYWYLQNLGQGPELLIRYENEEAVDDSQLPKDRFSAERLKGVDSTLKIQPAELGDSAVYLCASSLETGDIYEQYFGPGTRLTVT.

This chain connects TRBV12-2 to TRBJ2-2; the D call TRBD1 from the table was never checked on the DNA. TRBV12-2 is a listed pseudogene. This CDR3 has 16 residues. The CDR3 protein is CRRWRGQPPNTGELFF. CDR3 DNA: TGTCGACGTTGGAGGGGACAGCCACCGAACACCGGGGAGCTGTTTTTT.

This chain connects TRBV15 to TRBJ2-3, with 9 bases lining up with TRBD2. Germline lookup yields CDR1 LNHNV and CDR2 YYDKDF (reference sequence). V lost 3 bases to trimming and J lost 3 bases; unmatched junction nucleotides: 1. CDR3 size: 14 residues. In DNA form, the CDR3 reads TGTGCCACCAGCAGTCTAGCGGGAACAGATACGCAGTATTTT. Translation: CATSSLAGTDTQYF.

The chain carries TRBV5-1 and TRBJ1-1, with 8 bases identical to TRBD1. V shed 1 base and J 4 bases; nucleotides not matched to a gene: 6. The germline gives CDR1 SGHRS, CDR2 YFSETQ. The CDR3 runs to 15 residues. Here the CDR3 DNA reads TGCGCCAGCAGCTTGCTGACAGGGGACGGCACTGAAGCTTTCTTT. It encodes CASSLLTGDGTEAFF.

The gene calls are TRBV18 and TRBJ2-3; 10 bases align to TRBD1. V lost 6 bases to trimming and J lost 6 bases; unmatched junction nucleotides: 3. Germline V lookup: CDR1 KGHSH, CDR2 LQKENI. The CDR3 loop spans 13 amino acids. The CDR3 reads CASSRDRGDTQYF. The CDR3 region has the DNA TGTGCCAGCTCGCGGGACAGGGGTGATACGCAGTATTTT. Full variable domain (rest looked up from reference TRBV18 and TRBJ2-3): NAGVMQNPRHLVRRRGQEARLRCSPMKGHSHVYWYRQLPEEGLKFMVYLQKENIIDESGMPKERFSAEFPKEGPSILRIQQVVRGDSAAYFCASSRDRGDTQYFGPGTRLTVL.

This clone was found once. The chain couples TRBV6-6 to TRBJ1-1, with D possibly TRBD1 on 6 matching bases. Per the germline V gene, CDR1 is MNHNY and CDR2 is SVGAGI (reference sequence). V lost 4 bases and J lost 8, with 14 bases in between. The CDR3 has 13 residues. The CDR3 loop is CASSSGGGTEAFF. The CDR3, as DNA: TGTGCCAGCAGTTCTGGAGGTGGGACAGAAGCTTTCTTT.

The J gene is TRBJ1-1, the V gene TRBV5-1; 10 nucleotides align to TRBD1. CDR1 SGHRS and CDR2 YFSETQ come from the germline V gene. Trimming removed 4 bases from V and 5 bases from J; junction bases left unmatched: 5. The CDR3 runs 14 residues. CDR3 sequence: CASSRTGGGTEAFF. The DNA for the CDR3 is TGCGCCAGCAGCCGGACAGGGGGAGGAACTGAAGCTTTCTTT. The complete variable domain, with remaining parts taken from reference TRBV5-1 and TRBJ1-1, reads KAGVTQTPRYLIKTRGQQVTLSCSPISGHRSVSWYQQTPGQGLQFLFEYFSETQRNKGNFPGRFSGRQFSNSRSEMNVSTLELGDSALYLCASSRTGGGTEAFFGQGTRLTVV.

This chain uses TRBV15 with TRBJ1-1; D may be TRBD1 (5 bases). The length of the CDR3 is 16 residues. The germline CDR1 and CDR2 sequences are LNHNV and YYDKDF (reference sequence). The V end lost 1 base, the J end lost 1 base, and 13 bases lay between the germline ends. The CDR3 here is CATSRAGGRGNTEAFF. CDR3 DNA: TGTGCCACCAGCAGAGCTGGGGGGAGAGGGAACACTGAAGCTTTCTTT.